Following are 7 T cell receptor beta chains from one sample sequenced in a study of T cells in Graves' hyperthyroidism and ophthalmopathy. What was amplified from RNA transcripts were TCR beta CDR3 regions. The HTBI primer set was used in a first-round RT-PCR of the TCR CDR3. TCRdb analysed the multiplex PCR reads with MiXCR anew, one entry per CDR3 protein. The profile covers about 740,000 distinct CDR3 sequences, with around 15% appearing a single time and more than 8.5% taken by the ten largest. Sequences were obtained from blood. These receptors were obtained from a young woman with Graves' hyperthyroidism.

Comments on this clonotype: Given a much more abundant clone one base away, this may be a read error. The chain has TRBV12-3 or TRBV12-4 and TRBJ2-5, with 7 nucleotides matching TRBD1. The CDR3 is 12 amino acids. J was trimmed by 13 bases and V by 3 bases; bases with no gene match: 8. The CDR3, as DNA: TGTGCCAGCAGTTTCTGGCAGGGGGTCTCGTACTTC. Its translation is CASSFWQGVSYF.

In this sample, this clonotype turned up once. This rearrangement joins TRBV24-1 to TRBJ1-2, with D possibly matching TRBD1 (5 bases). Trimming left V 3 bases short and J 7 bases short, with 11 bases between. Germline loops: CDR1 KGHDR, CDR2 SFDVKD. The CDR3 is 13 amino acids. The CDR3 DNA sequence: TGTGCCACCAGTGATCGGGGGTGGGGTGGCTACACCTTC. It encodes CATSDRGWGGYTF.

This clonotype was observed at least ten times. The chain employs TRBV20-1 and TRBJ1-4, with D perhaps TRBD1 (6 bases). Germline CDR1 reads DFQATT; CDR2 reads SNEGSKA (reference sequence). The CDR3 contains 15 residues. The ends were cut back, 3 bases at V and 7 bases at J, with 18 bases in the middle. CDR3 in DNA: TGCAGTGCTAGTTTTGCAGGGGCGCCCAGTGAAAAACTGTTTTTT. This codes for CSASFAGAPSEKLFF.

This clonotype was seen ten or more times. The rearrangement uses TRBV12-3 or TRBV12-4 and TRBJ2-7; D may be TRBD1 (5 bases). The CDR3 is 16 amino acids. The V and J ends lost 3 bases and 7 bases respectively, with 22 bases between them. The CDR3 bases are TGTGCCAGCAGTTTGATATTCAGGGCCAGCCAAGAAGAGCAGTACTTC. It codes for CASSLIFRASQEEQYF.

The chain joins TRBV19 to TRBJ1-5; D possibly corresponds to TRBD1 (6 bases). Trimming removed 5 bases from V and 2 bases from J, with 16 bases in between. Germline V gene lookup returns CDR1 LNHDA and CDR2 SQIVND (reference sequence). The CDR3 has 16 amino acids. In DNA form, the CDR3 reads TGTGCCAGTAGTGAGGTGGCAGGGGTAGGCAATCAGCCCCAGCATTTT. Protein product: CASSEVAGVGNQPQHF.

The genes are TRBV15 and TRBJ1-5; D remains unclear. This CDR3 has 14 amino acids. V lost 0 bases, J lost 6 bases, and 9 bases lay in between. Germline V CDR1 and CDR2: LNHNV, YYDKDF (reference sequence). Here the CDR3 reads CATSRDLASQPQHF. The CDR3 bases are TGTGCCACCAGCAGAGATCTGGCCAGTCAGCCCCAGCATTTT.

This clonotype has at least ten counts. This sequence joins TRBV19 and TRBJ1-5; 8 bases are a match to TRBD1. Losses at the gene ends were 9 bases for V and 4 bases for J; bases not matched to a gene: 8. The CDR3 is 14 amino acids. Germline-derived CDR1 and CDR2 are LNHDA and SQIVND (reference sequence). CDR3 sequence reads: CASSFGQGNQPQHF. CDR3 nucleotides: TGTGCCAGCAGCTTCGGACAGGGAAATCAGCCCCAGCATTTT. The full variable domain, with the rest looked up from reference TRBV19 and TRBJ1-5, is DGGITQSPKYLFRKEGQNVTLSCEQNLNHDAMYWYRQDPGQGLRLIYYSQIVNDFQKGDIAEGYSVSREKKESFPLTVTSAQKNPTAFYLCASSFGQGNQPQHFGDGTRLSIL.